The 16 T cell receptor beta chains presented below share a single source sample, sequenced in a study of Graves' ophthalmopathy and Graves' hyperthyroidism. Amplification of the TCR beta CDR3 regions used RNA transcripts (as template). Second-round multiplex PCR came after first-round RT-PCR with HTBI primers. Via MiXCR, TCRdb re-called the multiplex PCR reads, giving one row per CDR3 protein. The data hold some 1.1 million distinct CDR3 sequences, with about two fifths observed a single time. Sequencing was performed on peripheral blood or thyroid tissue (not recorded which). Receptors originate from an adult man with Graves' hyperthyroidism.

CDR3 DNA: TGTGCCAGCAGCTTGGACGTCTCGACTAGTTTTTCCGGGGAGCTGTTTTTT. Its translation is CASSLDVSTSFSGELFF. The chain links TRBV5-5 to TRBJ2-2, with D possibly TRBD2 on 6 matching bases. The V end was cut by 0 bases, the J end by 6 bases, with 18 bases between. Germline V CDR1 and CDR2: SGHKS, YYEKEE (reference sequence). The CDR3 sequence is 17 residues long.

This clonotype was seen more than once but under ten times. This rearrangement joins TRBV9 to TRBJ1-3, with 7 bases lining up with TRBD1. The CDR3 spans 16 residues. The V segment lost 2 bases and the J segment 0 bases; nucleotides outside the gene matches: 5. Germline values: CDR1 SGDLS, CDR2 YYNGEE. Written as DNA, the CDR3 is TGTGCCAGCAGCGTTACTCCAGGGGGCTCTGGAAACACCATATATTTT. Encoded protein: CASSVTPGGSGNTIYF.

This clonotype appeared a few times. This chain connects TRBV12-3 or TRBV12-4 to TRBJ2-7; possibly TRBD1 for D (5 bases). CDR3 length equals 14 residues. Deletions cut 1 base from V and 6 bases from J, with 13 bases between. The CDR3 region has the DNA TGTGCCAGCAGTTTAGTTAGGGGTGTCGGCGAGCAGTACTTC. It is translated as CASSLVRGVGEQYF.

A note on this clonotype: The junction shows a germline mismatch at one end, possibly a read error. The gene calls are TRBV5-1 and TRBJ2-2; 10 nucleotides align to TRBD2. CDR1 SGHRS and CDR2 YFSETQ come from the germline V gene. There are 17 residues in the CDR3. As DNA, the CDR3 is TGTGCCAGCAGCTCATACTTCCTAGCGGGAGACACCGGGGAGCTGTTTTTT. Encoded protein: CASSSYFLAGDTGELFF. Full variable domain (rest looked up from reference TRBV5-1 and TRBJ2-2): KAGVTQTPRYLIKTRGQQVTLSCSPISGHRSVSWYQQTPGQGLQFLFEYFSETQRNKGNFPGRFSGRQFSNSRSEMNVSTLELGDSALYLCASSSYFLAGDTGELFFGEGSRLTVL.

This chain uses TRBV5-1 with TRBJ2-5; 9 bases line up with TRBD1. This CDR3 is 18 amino acids long. Trimming at V came to 4 bases and at J to 4 bases, leaving 17 bases not matched to a gene. In germline, CDR1 is SGHRS, CDR2 YFSETQ. The CDR3 bases are TGCGCCAGCAGCGAATGGGACAGGGATCCTCAACGTTCAGAGACCCAGTACTTC. Translating it yields CASSEWDRDPQRSETQYF.

The chain is built from TRBV5-4 and TRBJ2-5; no clear D. There are 17 residues in the CDR3. Looked up from germline, CDR1 is SGHNT and CDR2 is YYREEE (reference sequence). The V end lost 0 bases, the J end lost 2 bases, and 17 bases lay between the germline ends. CDR3 in amino acids: CASSLASSVGGQETQYF. CDR3 DNA sequence: TGTGCCAGCAGCTTGGCCTCTAGTGTCGGTGGGCAAGAGACCCAGTACTTC.

This chain links TRBV29-1 with TRBJ2-2, with D tentatively TRBD1 (5 bases). CDR3 length: 12 residues. Germline lookup yields CDR1 SQVTM and CDR2 ANQGSEA. The V end lost 3 bases, the J end lost 7 bases, and 9 bases lay between the germline ends. The CDR3 DNA sequence: TGCAGCGTTGAGTCAGGGATCGGGGAGCTGTTTTTT. It is translated as CSVESGIGELFF.

This clonotype occurred a few times. The V call is TRBV6-7, the J call TRBJ2-5; D perhaps matches TRBD1 (6 bases). TRBV6-7 is classed as an ORF, of uncertain function. This CDR3 is built from 14 residues. V was cut by 6 bases and J by 3 bases, with 14 bases left in between. The chain's CDR3 is CASRPWGPEETQYF. The CDR3 DNA sequence: TGTGCCAGCAGGCCATGGGGGCCAGAAGAGACCCAGTACTTC.

The rearrangement links TRBV6-2 or TRBV6-3 to TRBJ2-7; D is perhaps TRBD1 (6 bases). Trimming removed 6 bases from V and 4 bases from J, with 10 bases in between. Looked up from germline, CDR1 is MNHEY and CDR2 is SVGEGT. The CDR3 spans 12 residues. CDR3 nucleotides: TGTGCCAGCAGACGACAGGTATACGAGCAGTACTTC. It codes for CASRRQVYEQYF.

The sample holds a few counts of this clonotype. The rearrangement joins TRBV25-1 to TRBJ1-1, with D possibly TRBD1 on 6 matching bases. Trimming left V 8 bases short and J 5 bases short, with 18 bases between. Germline-derived CDR1 and CDR2 are MGHDK and SYGVNS. The CDR3 contains 14 residues. CDR3 region: CASSPSAGATEAFF. The CDR3 region has the DNA TGTGCCAGCTCACCGAGTGCAGGGGCTACTGAAGCTTTCTTT.

This clonotype was seen only once. The CDR3 loop reads CASSEPDSQTDYGYTF. The CDR3 region has the DNA TGCGCCAGCAGTGAGCCGGACAGTCAAACAGACTATGGCTACACCTTC. This rearrangement joins TRBV10-2 to TRBJ1-2; perhaps TRBD1 as D (6 bases). Per germline, CDR1 WSHSY and CDR2 SAAADI. The CDR3 totals 16 residues. The germline V and J ends were trimmed by 2 bases and 3 bases, with 16 bases remaining between them.

At least ten counts were recorded for this clonotype. V is TRBV5-1 and J is TRBJ1-1; 10 bases are a match to TRBD1. Germline CDR1 and CDR2: SGHRS and YFSETQ. Losses at the gene ends were 1 base for V and 8 bases for J; bases not matched to a gene: 5. This CDR3 spans 14 amino acids. The CDR3 is CASSLFDRGREAFF. In DNA form, the CDR3 reads TGCGCCAGCAGCTTGTTCGACAGGGGGCGGGAAGCTTTCTTT.

The J gene is TRBJ2-6, the V gene TRBV7-9; D is uncertain. The CDR3 runs to 16 residues. CDR1 is SEHNR and CDR2 is FQNEAQ in the germline V gene (reference sequence). V was clipped by 6 bases and J by 0 bases, with 12 bases between them. For the CDR3, the DNA is TGTGCCAGCAGGACGATCAGGAACTCTGGGGCCAACGTCCTGACTTTC. Residues: CASRTIRNSGANVLTF.

At least ten counts were recorded for this clonotype. The chain combines TRBV2 with TRBJ2-5; 7 nucleotides align to TRBD2. V lost 5 bases to trimming and J lost 5 bases; unmatched junction nucleotides: 5. CDR3 size: 13 residues. The germline CDR1 and CDR2 sequences are SNHLY and FYNNEI. The CDR3 region has the DNA TGTGCCAGCAGTCGTGGGAGGGCTGAGACCCAGTACTTC. Translation gives CASSRGRAETQYF.

The chain couples TRBV19 to TRBJ2-5; perhaps TRBD1 as D (5 bases). There are 15 residues in the CDR3. V lost 3 bases to trimming and J lost 5 bases, with 16 bases between them. The V gene's germline CDR1 is LNHDA and CDR2 SQIVND (reference sequence). CDR3 in DNA: TGTGCCAGTAGTATCCGGGCCAGGGTTCGGGAGACCCAGTACTTC. Translation: CASSIRARVRETQYF.

At least ten counts were recorded for this clonotype. V and J are TRBV20-1 and TRBJ2-7; D ambiguous. The CDR3 sequence is 12 residues long. The V end was cut by 2 bases, the J end by 4 bases, with 9 bases between. Germline CDR1 is DFQATT and CDR2 is SNEGSKA (reference sequence). Here the CDR3 reads CSARRSGYEQYF. The CDR3 coding sequence is TGCAGTGCTAGACGGTCGGGTTACGAGCAGTACTTC.